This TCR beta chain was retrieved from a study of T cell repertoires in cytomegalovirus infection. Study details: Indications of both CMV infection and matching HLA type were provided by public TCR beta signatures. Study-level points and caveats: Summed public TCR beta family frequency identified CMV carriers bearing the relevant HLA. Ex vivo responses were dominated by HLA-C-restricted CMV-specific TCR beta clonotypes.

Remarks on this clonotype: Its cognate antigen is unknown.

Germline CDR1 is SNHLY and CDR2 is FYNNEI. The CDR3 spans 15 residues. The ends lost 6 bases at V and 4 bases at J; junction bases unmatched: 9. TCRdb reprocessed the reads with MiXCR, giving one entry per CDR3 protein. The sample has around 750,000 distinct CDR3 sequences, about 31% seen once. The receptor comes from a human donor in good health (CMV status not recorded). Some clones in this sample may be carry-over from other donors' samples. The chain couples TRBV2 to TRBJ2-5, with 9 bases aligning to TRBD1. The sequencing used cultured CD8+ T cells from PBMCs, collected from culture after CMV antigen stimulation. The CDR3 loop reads CASSTPGQGRETQYF. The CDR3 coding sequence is TGTGCCAGCAGCACCCCGGGACAGGGCCGAGAGACCCAGTACTTC.